The 19 T cell receptor beta chains in this list originate from one sample, sequenced in a study of T cell responses to AZD1222 COVID-19 vaccine. Assay used: immunoSEQ multiplex PCR; TCRdb lists only in-frame clones, some missing. The table records some 120,000 clones, over 75% of them present only once. Source: peripheral blood, taken on day 0 of MenACWY control vaccination. The origin of the receptors is an adult in good health.

The gene calls are TRBV7-9 and TRBJ2-7; TRBD1 matches at 7 bases. Per the germline V gene, CDR1 is SEHNR and CDR2 is FQNEAQ (reference sequence). Losses at the gene ends were 4 bases for V and 6 bases for J; bases not matched to a gene: 12. This CDR3 has 15 amino acids. CDR3 in amino acids: CASSSSRDSLTEQYF. In nucleotides, the CDR3 is TGTGCCAGCAGCTCCTCCCGGGACAGCTTAACCGAGCAGTACTTC.

A single count supports this clone. The V gene is TRBV28, the J gene TRBJ2-7; a possible D gene is TRBD2 (5 bases). This CDR3 is 13 amino acids long. Germline CDR1 is MDHEN and CDR2 is SYDVKM. With 6 bases removed from V and 3 bases from J, the gap between germline ends came to 12 bases. The DNA for the CDR3 is TGTGCCAGCAGCCCCCCGACTAACTACGAGCAGTACTTC. This translates into CASSPPTNYEQYF.

The chain recombines TRBV20-1 with TRBJ2-1; 11 positions agree with TRBD2. The CDR3 sequence is 15 residues long. V trimming: 3 bases; J trimming: 3 bases; junction bases outside the gene matches: 4. In germline, CDR1 is DFQATT, CDR2 SNEGSKA (reference sequence). CDR3 sequence (DNA): TGCAGTGCTAGTTTGGGGACTAGCGGCTACAATGAGCAGTTCTTC. Its protein product is CSASLGTSGYNEQFF.

The chain combines TRBV5-4 with TRBJ2-1; 13 bases are shared with TRBD2. J gave up 5 bases and V 4 bases, and 3 bases lay outside the gene matches. CDR3 size: 15 residues. CDR1 is SGHNT and CDR2 is YYREEE in the germline V gene (reference sequence). CDR3 protein: CASSPGLAGDNEQFF. The CDR3 DNA is TGTGCCAGCAGCCCTGGACTAGCGGGGGACAATGAGCAGTTCTTC. The whole variable domain, filled in from reference TRBV5-4 and TRBJ2-1, reads ETGVTQSPTHLIKTRGQQVTLRCSSQSGHNTVSWYQQALGQGPQFIFQYYREEENGRGNFPPRFSGLQFPNYSSELNVNALELDDSALYLCASSPGLAGDNEQFFGPGTRLTVL.

The rearrangement uses TRBV7-3 and TRBJ2-5; D may correspond to TRBD1 or TRBD2 (5 bases each). With 1 base removed from V and 4 bases from J, the gap between germline ends came to 16 bases. Germline CDR1 and CDR2: SGHTA and FQGTGA. The CDR3 extends over 16 amino acids. DNA of the CDR3: TGTGCCAGCAGCTTAAATGGGGGATTTGGGGGAGAGACCCAGTACTTC. It encodes CASSLNGGFGGETQYF. Combining the CDR3 with reference TRBV7-3 and TRBJ2-5 gives the whole variable domain GAGVSQTPSNKVTEKGKYVELRCDPISGHTALYWYRQSLGQGPEFLIYFQGTGAADDSGLPNDRFFAVRPEGSVSTLKIQRTERGDSAVYLCASSLNGGFGGETQYFGPGTRLLVL.

This sequence joins TRBV2 and TRBJ1-2; D is unresolved. The germline V gene encodes CDR1 SNHLY and CDR2 FYNNEI. The V and J ends lost 0 bases and 10 bases respectively, with 9 bases between them. The CDR3 has 12 amino acids. DNA of the CDR3: TGTGCCAGCAGTGAAGCTTATAACTACTACACCTTC. Translation gives CASSEAYNYYTF. The variable domain in full, completed from reference TRBV2 and TRBJ1-2, reads EPEVTQTPSHQVTQMGQEVILRCVPISNHLYFYWYRQILGQKVEFLVSFYNNEISEKSEIFDDQFSVERPDGSNFTLKIRSTKLEDSAMYFCASSEAYNYYTFGSGTRLTVV.

The sample holds many counts of this clone. The chain recombines TRBV6-2 or TRBV6-3 with TRBJ1-5; a possible D gene is TRBD1 (5 bases). The germline gives CDR1 MNHEY, CDR2 SVGEGT. The CDR3 totals 16 residues. Trimming left V 4 bases short and J 8 bases short, with 21 bases between. The CDR3 sequence is CASSFLPTVGSKPQHF. The CDR3, as DNA: TGTGCCAGCAGTTTCCTGCCGACAGTGGGATCAAAGCCCCAGCATTTT.

The chain recombines TRBV6-5 with TRBJ1-2, with a weak D call TRBD1 (5 bases). Germline CDR1 MNHEY, CDR2 SVGAGI. This CDR3 is 15 amino acids long. V was trimmed by 4 bases and J by 0 bases, leaving 12 bases between them. CDR3 amino acids: CASSSLTEANYGYTF. The CDR3 DNA reads as TGTGCCAGCAGTTCCCTGACAGAAGCTAACTATGGCTACACCTTC.

The chain has TRBV6-5 and TRBJ1-2; D gene ambiguous. Per the germline V gene, CDR1 is MNHEY and CDR2 is SVGAGI. Between the trimmed V and J ends, which lost 6 bases and 4 bases, there was a span of 9 bases. The CDR3 loop spans 12 amino acids. CDR3 in amino acids: CASRAPRYGYTF. CDR3 DNA sequence: TGTGCCAGCAGGGCCCCTCGCTATGGCTACACCTTC.

The chain uses TRBV19 and TRBJ1-1, with D tentatively TRBD1 (6 bases). The CDR3 is 15 residues long. Germline values: CDR1 LNHDA, CDR2 SQIVND (reference sequence). V was clipped by 4 bases and J by 4 bases, with 16 bases between them. The CDR3 DNA follows: TGTGCCAGTAGTACCCCACATGGAGGGGGCACTGAAGCTTTCTTT. Translating it yields CASSTPHGGGTEAFF.

The chain combines TRBV11-2 with TRBJ2-5, with 9 bases matching TRBD1. The V gene's germline CDR1 is SGHAT and CDR2 FQNNGV. J lost 4 bases, V lost 1 base, and 4 bases had no gene match. The CDR3 runs 15 residues. The CDR3 here is CASSLGQGVAETQYF. Here the CDR3 DNA reads TGTGCCAGCAGCTTAGGACAGGGGGTTGCAGAGACCCAGTACTTC.

The gene calls are TRBV2 and TRBJ2-2; D uncertain. The germline V gene has CDR1 SNHLY and CDR2 FYNNEI. Trimming pared 7 bases from V and 2 bases from J, leaving 8 bases between. The CDR3 is 13 residues long. This chain's CDR3 is CASTSTNTGELFF. The CDR3 DNA reads TGTGCCAGCACCTCCACCAACACCGGGGAGCTGTTTTTT.

J is TRBJ2-5 and V is TRBV18; the D is unclear. The V gene lost 5 bases and the J gene lost 4 bases, with 5 bases spanning the gap. CDR1 is KGHSH, CDR2 LQKENI, per germline. The CDR3 loop spans 11 amino acids. The DNA for the CDR3 is TGTGCCAGCTCATATACAGAGACCCAGTACTTC. Translated: CASSYTETQYF.

Details on this clone: At one end, the junction sequence differs from germline, possibly due to a read error. The J gene is TRBJ2-2, the V gene TRBV6-2 or TRBV6-3; D remains unclear. Germline V CDR1 and CDR2: MNHEY, SVGEGT. The CDR3 covers 16 residues. For the CDR3, the DNA is TGTGCCAGCAGTTCGGGTTCTACCGCGAAAACCGGGGAGCTGTTTTTT. It encodes CASSSGSTAKTGELFF.

The chain employs TRBV2 and TRBJ1-3, with 8 bases lining up with TRBD1. CDR1 SNHLY and CDR2 FYNNEI come from the germline V gene. This CDR3 is built from 15 residues. V shed 2 bases and J 6 bases; nucleotides not matched to a gene: 6. This chain's CDR3 is CASSEQGARKNTIYF. DNA of the CDR3: TGTGCCAGCAGTGAACAGGGGGCTCGGAAAAACACCATATATTTT.

The chain has TRBV5-1 and TRBJ1-2; the D is unclear. The ends were cut back, 4 bases at V and 11 bases at J, with 21 bases in the middle. The CDR3 extends over 14 amino acids. Germline V gene lookup returns CDR1 SGHRS and CDR2 YFSETQ. The CDR3 here is CASSSDGSLARYTF. CDR3 bases: TGCGCCAGCAGCAGCGACGGCAGCCTCGCGAGATACACCTTC.

CDR3 amino acids: CASSDTPGNQPQHF. DNA of the CDR3: TGTGCCAGCAGTGACACCCCTGGCAATCAGCCCCAGCATTTT. This chain joins TRBV2 and TRBJ1-5; no firm D call. This CDR3 has 14 residues. Germline V lookup: CDR1 SNHLY, CDR2 FYNNEI. Trimming stripped 3 bases from V and 2 bases from J, with 8 bases between.

This chain uses TRBV5-1 with TRBJ2-3, with D hard to call. The V and J ends lost 2 bases and 0 bases respectively, with 10 bases between them. The CDR3 runs 15 residues. Germline CDR1 and CDR2: SGHRS and YFSETQ. Written as DNA, the CDR3 is TGCGCCAGCAGCTTTGACGCCACAAGCACAGATACGCAGTATTTT. Translating gives CASSFDATSTDTQYF. Variable domain in full (rest from reference TRBV5-1 and TRBJ2-3): KAGVTQTPRYLIKTRGQQVTLSCSPISGHRSVSWYQQTPGQGLQFLFEYFSETQRNKGNFPGRFSGRQFSNSRSEMNVSTLELGDSALYLCASSFDATSTDTQYFGPGTRLTVL.

The chain carries TRBV7-2 and TRBJ1-2; perhaps TRBD1 as D (6 bases). This CDR3 is 14 amino acids long. Trimming stripped 5 bases from V and 7 bases from J, with 17 bases between. The germline gives CDR1 SGHTA, CDR2 FQGNSA. The CDR3 protein is CASSQDRGATGYTF. For the CDR3, the DNA is TGTGCCAGCAGCCAGGATCGGGGGGCGACTGGCTACACCTTC. The full variable domain, rest sourced from reference TRBV7-2 and TRBJ1-2, is GAGVSQSPSNKVTEKGKDVELRCDPISGHTALYWYRQSLGQGLEFLIYFQGNSAPDKSGLPSDRFSAERTGGSVSTLTIQRTQQEDSAVYLCASSQDRGATGYTFGSGTRLTVV.